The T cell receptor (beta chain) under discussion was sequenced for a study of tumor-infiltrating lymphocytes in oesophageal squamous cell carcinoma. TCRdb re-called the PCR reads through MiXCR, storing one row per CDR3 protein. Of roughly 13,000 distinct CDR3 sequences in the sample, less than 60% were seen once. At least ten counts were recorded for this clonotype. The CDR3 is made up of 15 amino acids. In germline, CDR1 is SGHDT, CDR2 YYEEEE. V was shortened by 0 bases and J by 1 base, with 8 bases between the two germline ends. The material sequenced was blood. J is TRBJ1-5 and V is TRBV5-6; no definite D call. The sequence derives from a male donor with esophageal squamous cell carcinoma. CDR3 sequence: CASSLAGKSNQPQHF. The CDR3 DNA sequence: TGTGCCAGCAGCTTGGCTGGCAAAAGCAATCAGCCCCAGCATTTT.